In its sample, the clone carrying this TCR beta chain was seen a few times. Data came from immunoSEQ multiplex PCR; TCRdb stores just in-frame clones and leaves some out. The table has 350,000 to 400,000 clones, 86% seen once; the top ten hold around 7.4%. This entry is derived from a study of blood T cell repertoires in COVID-19. V dropped 4 bases and J dropped 1 base, with 13 bases sitting between them. The germline V gene encodes CDR1 LGHNA and CDR2 YNFKEQ. This CDR3 has 15 amino acids. The source is a woman aged 60-75 years with COVID-19, enrolled during active disease. This sequence joins TRBV4-2 and TRBJ1-1; D is unresolved. The sequenced sample was peripheral blood. The CDR3 DNA follows: TGTGCCAGCAGCCGCCCTGGGCAGTCGAACACTGAAGCTTTCTTT. Residues: CASSRPGQSNTEAFF.